Below, 22 T cell receptor beta chains from the same sample are listed, as sequenced in a study of T-cell reconstitution after alpha-beta-depleted transplantation in children. TCRbeta library construction was performed incorporating unique molecular identifiers. TCRdb recomputed calls from the PCR reads with MiXCR, one row per CDR3 protein. The sample has about 580,000 distinct CDR3 sequences; 23% are singletons. Sequencing was performed on PBMCs, mostly from graft donor cells, taken 360 days after TCRalphabeta/CD19-depleted stem cell transplant. The receptor set was obtained from a boy under three years old who had a stem cell transplant for acute myeloid leukemia, so the T cells may come from the graft donor.

V is TRBV27 and J is TRBJ2-1; 10 bases line up with TRBD2. V lost 3 bases, J lost 11 bases, and 7 bases stayed unmatched. Germline V gene sequence: CDR1 MNHEY, CDR2 SMNVEV (reference sequence). The CDR3 totals 14 residues. The CDR3 DNA reads TGTGCCAGCAGTTTCTACGGGACTAGCGATCAGCAGTTCTTC. Protein: CASSFYGTSDQQFF.

This clonotype was observed many times. V gene TRBV27 combines with J gene TRBJ1-1, with D possibly TRBD1 on 5 matching bases. The germline V gene encodes CDR1 MNHEY and CDR2 SMNVEV (reference sequence). V was clipped by 10 bases and J by 10 bases, with 22 bases between them. The CDR3 totals 13 residues. Here the CDR3 reads CATKPEGKRRAFF. In DNA, the CDR3 is TGTGCCACCAAACCCGAGGGGAAACGGAGAGCTTTCTTT.

There are many counts of this clonotype. The V call is TRBV12-3 or TRBV12-4, the J call TRBJ1-4; 12 nucleotides line up with TRBD1. V gave up 4 bases and J gave up 7 bases; unmatched junction bases: 4. This CDR3 spans 15 amino acids. CDR3 DNA: TGTGCCAGCAGTTGGGGACAGGGGGCTGGTGAAAAACTGTTTTTT. Encoded protein: CASSWGQGAGEKLFF.

A few counts support this clonotype. This chain uses TRBV20-1 with TRBJ1-5; unclear D gene. This CDR3 has 11 amino acids. The germline CDR1 and CDR2 sequences are DFQATT and SNEGSKA (reference sequence). V was clipped by 5 bases and J by 8 bases, with 10 bases between them. The CDR3 loop is CSAGREEPQHF. In DNA form, the CDR3 reads TGCAGTGCTGGGCGGGAGGAGCCCCAGCATTTT.

This clonotype occurred many times. This chain joins TRBV5-1 and TRBJ2-7, with 11 bases identical to TRBD2. Germline assignment: CDR1 SGHRS and CDR2 YFSETQ. The ends lost 5 bases at V and 2 bases at J; junction bases unmatched: 6. The CDR3 consists of 15 residues. In DNA, the CDR3 is TGCGCCAGCAGTTTCGGGACTAGCGGAACCTACGAGCAGTACTTC. Translated, it gives CASSFGTSGTYEQYF.

This clonotype has a count of ten or more. The J gene is TRBJ2-7, the V gene TRBV11-2; 7 bases map to TRBD1. The CDR3 extends over 13 amino acids. The V segment lost 5 bases and the J segment 2 bases; nucleotides outside the gene matches: 3. Per the germline V gene, CDR1 is SGHAT and CDR2 is FQNNGV. CDR3 in DNA: TGTGCCAGCAGCCCAGGGGGACCCTACGAGCAGTACGTC. Its protein product is CASSPGGPYEQYV.

This clonotype was seen many times. This chain connects TRBV5-1 to TRBJ1-2; D is possibly TRBD1 (5 bases). The V and J ends lost 0 bases and 8 bases respectively, with 14 bases between them. CDR1 is SGHRS, CDR2 YFSETQ, per germline. There are 14 residues in the CDR3. CDR3 residues: CASSLAGGVGGYTF. The CDR3 region has the DNA TGCGCCAGCAGCTTGGCCGGGGGGGTAGGAGGCTACACCTTC.

This clonotype was detected only once. This chain links TRBV7-2 with TRBJ1-1; D is unclear. V lost 3 bases to trimming and J lost 4 bases, with 6 bases between them. Germline V gene sequence: CDR1 SGHTA, CDR2 FQGNSA. This CDR3 comprises 12 residues. CDR3 in amino acids: CASSFRATEAFF. Here the CDR3 DNA reads TGTGCCAGCAGCTTTAGGGCCACTGAAGCTTTCTTT. Based on the CDR3 plus reference TRBV7-2 and TRBJ1-1, the full variable domain is GAGVSQSPSNKVTEKGKDVELRCDPISGHTALYWYRQSLGQGLEFLIYFQGNSAPDKSGLPSDRFSAERTGGSVSTLTIQRTQQEDSAVYLCASSFRATEAFFGQGTRLTVV.

This clonotype came up many times. The chain uses TRBV28 and TRBJ1-1; D unresolved. V was clipped by 6 bases and J by 6 bases, with 8 bases between them. The CDR3 length is 11 residues. Germline V gene lookup returns CDR1 MDHEN and CDR2 SYDVKM. The CDR3 bases are TGTGCCAGCAGATGGGAATCTGAAGCTTTCTTT. Protein sequence: CASRWESEAFF.

This clonotype was counted at least ten times. The chain couples TRBV27 to TRBJ1-2; D unresolved. The germline CDR1 and CDR2 sequences are MNHEY and SMNVEV (reference sequence). Trimming left V 2 bases short and J 1 base short, with 5 bases between. The CDR3 contains 13 residues. In DNA, the CDR3 is TGTGCCAGCAGTTTACGGGATAACTATGGCTACACCTTC. It specifies CASSLRDNYGYTF.

This clonotype was observed many times. The V gene is TRBV6-5, the J gene TRBJ2-3, with D perhaps matching TRBD2 (5 bases). The CDR3 has 11 residues. CDR1 and CDR2 (germline): MNHEY, SVGAGI. With 5 bases removed from V and 8 bases from J, the gap between germline ends came to 8 bases. DNA for the CDR3: TGTGCCAGCAGTACCAGCGGTACGCAGTATTTT. It encodes CASSTSGTQYF.

The table lists this clonotype with a few counts. A much bigger clone sits one base away, suggesting this may be a read error. V and J are TRBV28 and TRBJ2-7, with 9 bases lining up with TRBD1. The CDR3 is 13 residues long. V shed 4 bases and J 2 bases; nucleotides not matched to a gene: 0. Germline V gene data show CDR1 as MDHEN and CDR2 as SYDVKM. CDR3 sequence: CASSWTGAYEQYV. For the CDR3, the DNA is TGTGCCAGCAGTTGGACAGGGGCCTACGAGCAGTACGTC.

The genes are TRBV11-3 and TRBJ2-1; 10 bases fit TRBD2. Germline V lookup: CDR1 SGHNT, CDR2 YENEEA. The V gene end was trimmed by 8 bases and the J gene end by 6 bases; junction bases not matched to a gene: 10. The CDR3 contains 15 residues. CDR3 region: CASSQRTSGLNEQFF. The DNA of the CDR3 is TGTGCCAGCTCCCAAAGGACTAGCGGTCTCAATGAGCAGTTCTTC.

The table lists this clonotype with many counts. The chain is built from TRBV12-3 or TRBV12-4 and TRBJ2-1; D may be TRBD1 (6 bases). V was clipped by 6 bases and J by 10 bases, with 13 bases between them. The CDR3 contains 12 residues. The CDR3 DNA sequence: TGTGCCAGCAGGGCAGGGGTTAGAGAGCAGTTCTTC. Residues: CASRAGVREQFF.

This clonotype appeared a few times. Possible read error: a much larger clone is one base away. The chain links TRBV5-6 to TRBJ2-7, with 7 positions matching TRBD1. The trim removed 2 bases at V and 2 bases at J, leaving 13 bases unmatched. This CDR3 region has 17 residues. The germline V gene encodes CDR1 SGHDT and CDR2 YYEEEE. CDR3 nucleotide sequence: TGTGCCAGCAGCTTCCGTACCTTCCTTCAGGGGGCCTACGAGCAGTACTTC. Its translation is CASSFRTFLQGAYEQYF.

The rearrangement uses TRBV11-2 and TRBJ1-6; TRBD1 agrees at 9 bases. The V segment lost 5 bases and the J segment 4 bases; nucleotides outside the gene matches: 12. The CDR3 spans 18 residues. Germline V lookup: CDR1 SGHAT, CDR2 FQNNGV. DNA of the CDR3: TGTGCCAGCAGCCCACGGGGGACAGGGAGGACGTATAATTCACCCCTCCACTTT. Amino acids: CASSPRGTGRTYNSPLHF.

This clonotype was counted a single time. The chain recombines TRBV20-1 with TRBJ2-1, with 8 bases fitting TRBD1. The CDR3 sequence is 15 residues long. The trim removed 6 bases at V and 5 bases at J, leaving 12 bases unmatched. Germline V gene sequence: CDR1 DFQATT, CDR2 SNEGSKA (reference sequence). CDR3 sequence (DNA): TGCAGTGCCATGCACAGGACAGGGAGTAACAATGAGCAGTTCTTC. Translation gives CSAMHRTGSNNEQFF.

This clonotype was seen only a few times. The rearrangement links TRBV7-6 to TRBJ2-1; D not resolved. The germline CDR1 and CDR2 sequences are SGHVS and FNYEAQ. The ends were cut back, 6 bases at V and 5 bases at J, with 8 bases in the middle. This CDR3 region has 12 residues. Here the CDR3 reads CASSFTDNEQFF. DNA for the CDR3: TGTGCCAGCAGTTTCACCGACAATGAGCAGTTCTTC.

In this sample, this clonotype turned up a few times. The gene calls are TRBV12-3 or TRBV12-4 and TRBJ2-1, with D perhaps TRBD2 (5 bases). The CDR3 spans 15 residues. V lost 5 bases and J 7 bases, leaving 18 bases between the germline ends. CDR3 region: CASSPIQRLGNEQFF. CDR3 nucleotides: TGTGCCAGCAGTCCTATACAGCGGTTGGGAAATGAGCAGTTCTTC.

This clonotype was seen many times. The V call is TRBV21-1, the J call TRBJ2-7; the table's TRBD1 call for D was not verified on the DNA. TRBV21-1 is designated a pseudogene. There are 15 residues in the CDR3. The CDR3 DNA reads as TGTGCCAGCTGGCCCTGGACAGGATGGGCCTACGAGCAGTACGTC. It translates to CASWPWTGWAYEQYV.

V is TRBV19 and J is TRBJ1-1; no clear D. The CDR3 covers 13 residues. V lost 7 bases and J 4 bases, leaving 13 bases between the germline ends. Germline-derived CDR1 and CDR2 are LNHDA and SQIVND (reference sequence). This CDR3 reads CASTLHRTTEAFF. The CDR3 nucleotides are TGTGCCAGTACCCTCCACAGAACCACTGAAGCTTTCTTT.

This clonotype was counted a few times. The chain is built from TRBV20-1 and TRBJ2-1; no clear D gene. This CDR3 has 13 amino acids. Per the germline V gene, CDR1 is DFQATT and CDR2 is SNEGSKA (reference sequence). Trimming stripped 1 base from V and 4 bases from J, with 8 bases between. The CDR3 coding sequence is TGCAGTGCTAGAGTTGAGACTTACAATGAGCAGTTCTTC. It yields the protein CSARVETYNEQFF.